The T cell receptor (beta chain) under discussion was sequenced for a study of blood T cell repertoires in COVID-19. In the study overall: Nucleic acid was either cDNA or gDNA, and it came from T cells, B-cell-depleted T cells, or PBMCs.

Authors' analysis steps: Nucleated cell counts were estimated from reference gene primer amplification. Method: immunoSEQ multiplex PCR; TCRdb's copy keeps in-frame clones and lacks some. The DNA gave D and trimming, while V, J and clone size come from that table. The data contain fewer than 250,000 clones, about 82% of them singletons. Residents of 24 US areas, aged roughly 18 to 89 years, made up the participants. Cohorts were based on clinical histories the participants reported. This clone was seen just once. CDR3 length: 13 amino acids. Trimming stripped 0 bases from V and 3 bases from J, with 6 bases between. Germline CDR1 is GTSNPN and CDR2 is SVGIG (reference sequence).

This receptor was taken from a woman aged 50 to 60 with acute COVID-19. Sequencing was carried out using PBMCs or T cells enriched from blood (not recorded which). The rearrangement joins TRBV30 to TRBJ1-5; D remains ambiguous. The CDR3 protein is CAWSVRNNQPQHF. The CDR3 DNA reads as TGTGCCTGGAGTGTGCGGAACAATCAGCCCCAGCATTTT. The full variable domain, in which reference TRBV30 and TRBJ1-5 provide the parts outside the CDR3, is SQTIHQWPATLVQPVGSPLSLECTVEGTSNPNLYWYRQAAGRGLQLLFYSVGIGQISSEVPQNLSASRPQDRQFILSSKKLLLSDSGFYLCAWSVRNNQPQHFGDGTRLSIL.